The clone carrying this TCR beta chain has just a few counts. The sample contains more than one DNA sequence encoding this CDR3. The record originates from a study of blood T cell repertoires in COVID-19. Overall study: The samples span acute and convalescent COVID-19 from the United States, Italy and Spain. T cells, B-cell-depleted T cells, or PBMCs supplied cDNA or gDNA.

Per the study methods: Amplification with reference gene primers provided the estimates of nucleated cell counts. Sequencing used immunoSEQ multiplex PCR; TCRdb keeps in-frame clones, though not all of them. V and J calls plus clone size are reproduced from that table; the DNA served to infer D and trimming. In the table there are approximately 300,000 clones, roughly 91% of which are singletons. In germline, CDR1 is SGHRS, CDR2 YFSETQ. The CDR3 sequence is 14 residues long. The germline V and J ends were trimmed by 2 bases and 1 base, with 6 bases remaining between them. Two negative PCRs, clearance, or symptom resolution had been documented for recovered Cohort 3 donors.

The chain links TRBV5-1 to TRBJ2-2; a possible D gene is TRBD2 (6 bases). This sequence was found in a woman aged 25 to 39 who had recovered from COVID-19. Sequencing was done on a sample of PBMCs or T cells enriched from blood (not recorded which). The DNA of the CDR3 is TGCGCCAGCAGCTTAGCGGGGAACACCGGGGAGCTGTTTTTT. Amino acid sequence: CASSLAGNTGELFF.